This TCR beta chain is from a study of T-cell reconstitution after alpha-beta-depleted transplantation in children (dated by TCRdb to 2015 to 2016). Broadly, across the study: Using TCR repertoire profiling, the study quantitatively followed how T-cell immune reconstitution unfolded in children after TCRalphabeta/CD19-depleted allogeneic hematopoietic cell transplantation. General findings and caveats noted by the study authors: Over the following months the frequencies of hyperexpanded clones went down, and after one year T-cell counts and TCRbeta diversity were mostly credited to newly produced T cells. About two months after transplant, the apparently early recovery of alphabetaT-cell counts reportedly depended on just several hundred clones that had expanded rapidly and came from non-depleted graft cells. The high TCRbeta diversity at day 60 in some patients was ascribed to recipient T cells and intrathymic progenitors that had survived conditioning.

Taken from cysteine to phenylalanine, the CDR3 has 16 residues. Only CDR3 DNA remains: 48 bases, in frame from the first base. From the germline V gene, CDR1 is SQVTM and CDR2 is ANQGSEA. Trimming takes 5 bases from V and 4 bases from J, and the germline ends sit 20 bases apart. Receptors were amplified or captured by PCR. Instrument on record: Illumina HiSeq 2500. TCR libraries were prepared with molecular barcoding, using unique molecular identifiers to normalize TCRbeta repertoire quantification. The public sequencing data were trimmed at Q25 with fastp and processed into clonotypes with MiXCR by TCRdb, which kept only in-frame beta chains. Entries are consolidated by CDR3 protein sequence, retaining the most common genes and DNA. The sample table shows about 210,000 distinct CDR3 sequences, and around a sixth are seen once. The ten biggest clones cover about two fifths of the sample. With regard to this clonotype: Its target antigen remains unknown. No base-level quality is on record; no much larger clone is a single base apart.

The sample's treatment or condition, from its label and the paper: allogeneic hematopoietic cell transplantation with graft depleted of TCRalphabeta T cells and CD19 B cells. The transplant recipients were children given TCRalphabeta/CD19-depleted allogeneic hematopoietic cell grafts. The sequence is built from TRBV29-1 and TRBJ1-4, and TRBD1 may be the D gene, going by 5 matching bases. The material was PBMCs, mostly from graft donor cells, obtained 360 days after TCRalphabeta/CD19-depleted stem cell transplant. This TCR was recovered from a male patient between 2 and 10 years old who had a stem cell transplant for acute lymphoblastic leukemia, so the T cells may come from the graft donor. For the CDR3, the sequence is CSVSASQGRNNEKLFF. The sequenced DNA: TGCAGCGTTTCCGCTAGTCAGGGCAGAAATAATGAAAAACTGTTTTTT. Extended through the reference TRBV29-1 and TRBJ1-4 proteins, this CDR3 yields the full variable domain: SAVISQKPSRDICQRGTSLTIQCQVDSQVTMMFWYRQQPGQSLTLIATANQGSEATYESGFVIDKFPISRPNLTFSTLTVSNMSPEDSSIYLCSVSASQGRNNEKLFFGSGTQLSVL.